The rows below give T cell receptor beta chains drawn from one sample of a study of OX40 agonist ivuxolimab in advanced cancers. Clones were sequenced by immunoSEQ multiplex PCR, and TCRdb holds only the in-frame ones, with some missing. The repertoire holds 95,000 or so clones, with around 85% as singletons. This sample comprised CD4+ or CD8+ T cells sorted from blood, obtained in a trial of the OX40 agonist ivuxolimab. The receptors derive from an adult with an advanced solid tumor such as melanoma, head and neck, liver or kidney cancer. Both conserved end residues are part of each CDR3. A D gene is named only where the DNA matches it firmly. Expanded clones get a size class; other rows say once, few or many, or leave the size out.

J gene | D gene | clone size | V gene | CDR3 DNA | CDR3 protein
TRBJ2-1 | . | . | TRBV21-1 | TGTGCCAGCAGCCTCCGGGGCAGCCTCGCGGAGGAGGGCTCCTACAATGAGCAGTTCTTC | CASSLRGSLAEEGSYNEQFF
TRBJ2-7 | . | . | TRBV19 | TGTGCCAGTAGTATAGTTGGCTTCGCCTACGAGCAGTACTTC | CASSIVGFAYEQYF
TRBJ2-5 | TRBD1 | . | TRBV11-3 | TGTGCCAGCAGCCAAACCCACAGGGGCATGGAGACCCAGTACTTC | CASSQTHRGMETQYF
TRBJ2-3 | . | . | TRBV15 | TGTGCCACCAGCAGGGACTTCACCACAGATACGCAGTATTTT | CATSRDFTTDTQYF
TRBJ1-4 | . | . | TRBV30 | TGTGCCTGGAGTGTAGGAGCGCGGGCAACTAATGAAAAACTGTTTTTT | CAWSVGARATNEKLFF
TRBJ2-5 | TRBD2 | . | TRBV19 | TGTGCCAGTAGTCAACTAGCGGGAGACGTAGAGACCCAGTACTTC | CASSQLAGDVETQYF
TRBJ2-7 | . | . | TRBV30 | TGTGCCTGGAGCCCAGGGGGGAGTTCCTACGAGCAGTACTTC | CAWSPGGSSYEQYF
TRBJ2-1 | . | . | TRBV7-2 | TGTGCCAGCAGCTTAGATGGTGTGGCTATTGAGCAGTTCTTC | CASSLDGVAIEQFF
TRBJ2-3 | TRBD2 | . | TRBV9 | TGTGCCAGCGGTAGCGGGAGGGGGACAGATACGCAGTATTTT | CASGSGRGTDTQYF
TRBJ1-1 | . | once | TRBV6-1 | TGTGCCAGCAGTGAAAAATGGGGGAACACTGAAGCTTTCTTT | CASSEKWGNTEAFF
TRBJ1-1 | TRBD1 | . | TRBV5-1 | TGCGCCAGCAGCCCAGGGACAGGGGGATATATGAACACTGAAGCTTTCTTT | CASSPGTGGYMNTEAFF
TRBJ1-1 | . | . | TRBV15 | TGTGCCACCAGCAGAGACGCCAGGGCGAACACTGAAGCTTTCTTT | CATSRDARANTEAFF
TRBJ1-2 | . | . | TRBV30 | TGTGCCGGATGGACGGCCATATATGGCTACACCTTC | CAGWTAIYGYTF
TRBJ2-7 | . | once | TRBV7-2 | TGTGCCAGCAGCTTAGATTCCGGGTTCGAGCAGTACTTC | CASSLDSGFEQYF
TRBJ2-1 | . | . | TRBV25-1 | TGTGCCAGCAGTGCCGCCCAGGGTCGCCAAACCCTGAGCGATGAGCAGTTCTTC | CASSAAQGRQTLSDEQFF
TRBJ2-1 | TRBD2 | once | TRBV19 | TGTGCCAGTAGTATACTTGGGGGGGGAGTAAACAATGAGCAGTTCTTC | CASSILGGGVNNEQFF
TRBJ2-7 | . | . | TRBV7-9 | TGTGCCAGCAGCTTTAATCAGGCCTACGAGCAGTACTTC | CASSFNQAYEQYF
TRBJ2-1 | TRBD2 | . | TRBV7-6 | TGTGCCAGCAGCTTATATAGGGCGGGAGCTTTGTACAATGAGCAGTTCTTC | CASSLYRAGALYNEQFF
TRBJ2-5 | . | few | TRBV28 | TGTGCCAGCACCCGGAGAGCATTGACCCTGGAGACCCAGTACTTC | CASTRRALTLETQYF
TRBJ2-5 | TRBD2 | few | TRBV28 | TGTGCCAGCAGTTCGGGTGCGGGAGCAGAGACCCAGTACTTC | CASSSGAGAETQYF
TRBJ2-1 | . | . | TRBV5-1 | TGCGCCAGCAGCGACCCAGGGCGCTCCTACAATGAGCAGTTCTTC | CASSDPGRSYNEQFF
TRBJ2-5 | TRBD1 | . | TRBV7-2 | TGTGCCAGCAGCACCCAGCCATTAAGGGGGCAGGAGACCCAGTACTTC | CASSTQPLRGQETQYF
TRBJ2-5 | . | . | TRBV14 | TGTGCCAGCAGCCCCCTCGGGGAGACCCAGTACTTC | CASSPLGETQYF
TRBJ2-3 | . | . | TRBV9 | TGTGCCAGCAGCGTCGGACGAGTAGGGGGCACAGATACGCAGTATTTT | CASSVGRVGGTDTQYF
TRBJ1-1 | TRBD1 | . | TRBV20-1 | TGCAGTGCGCCGGGACAGGTTGAAGCTTTCTTT | CSAPGQVEAFF
TRBJ1-1 | . | . | TRBV6-1 | TGTGCCAGCAGTGAAACAGGGCGGGCCGCAGCTTTCTTT | CASSETGRAAAFF
TRBJ2-1 | . | once | TRBV5-1 | TGCGCCAGCAGCCCTGGACTATTGGACCAGTTCTTC | CASSPGLLDQFF
TRBJ1-5 | . | . | TRBV6-1 | TGTGCCATCAGTGAGTCGGGGCCAGGAAATAGCAATCAGCCCCAGCATTTT | CAISESGPGNSNQPQHF
TRBJ2-3 | . | . | TRBV10-2 | TGCGCCAGCAGTGCAGTAACGGGCACAGATACGCAGTATTTT | CASSAVTGTDTQYF
TRBJ2-5 | . | . | TRBV2 | TGTGCCAGCAGTGACTCCCGACAGGGAGGGGTGAAGACCCAGTACTTC | CASSDSRQGGVKTQYF
TRBJ2-5 | . | . | TRBV7-9 | TGTGCCAGCAGCGCATCCTTAGGGGAGACCCAGTACTTC | CASSASLGETQYF
TRBJ1-1 | . | . | TRBV5-1 | TGCGCCAGCAGCTTGGCCGGGAGGGACACTGAAGCTTTCTTT | CASSLAGRDTEAFF
TRBJ2-1 | TRBD2 | few | TRBV11-2 | TGTGCCAGCAGCTATACTAGCGGGATATCGAATGAGCAGTTCTTC | CASSYTSGISNEQFF
TRBJ2-5 | . | . | TRBV19 | TGTGCCAGTAGTATGTATGGGAGCAGCCCGACCCAGTACTTC | CASSMYGSSPTQYF
TRBJ2-7 | . | once | TRBV9 | TGTGCCAGCAGCGTAGGGGATAGCGAGTTCTACGAGCAGTACTTC | CASSVGDSEFYEQYF
TRBJ2-3 | . | once | TRBV5-4 | TGTGCCAGCAGCTTGCAATCAGATACGCAGTATTTT | CASSLQSDTQYF
TRBJ2-2 | . | once | TRBV11-3 | TGTGCCAGCAGCCCCCGCGGGGTGAACGGGGAGCTGTTTTTT | CASSPRGVNGELFF
TRBJ2-1 | TRBD2 | once | TRBV7-9 | TGTGCCAGCAGCTTCGGGACTAGCGGGAACAATGAGCAGTTCTTC | CASSFGTSGNNEQFF
TRBJ2-2 | . | few | TRBV28 | TGTGCCAGCAGTTTAAGTACAGGGACCACCGGGGAGCTGTTTTTT | CASSLSTGTTGELFF
TRBJ2-1 | . | . | TRBV5-1 | TGCGCCAGCAGCATACAAGAATCTAACAATGAGCAGTTCTTC | CASSIQESNNEQFF
TRBJ2-7 | TRBD2 | . | TRBV5-5 | TGTGCCAGCAGCTTGAGGAGGCTAACTAGCGGAATCGGGTACGAGCAGTACTTC | CASSLRRLTSGIGYEQYF
TRBJ1-4 | . | . | TRBV7-2 | TGTGCCAGCAGCTTAATTCTCCAGGGAGGAGCTAATGAAAAACTGTTTTTT | CASSLILQGGANEKLFF
TRBJ2-7 | . | . | TRBV5-4 | TGTGCCAGCAGCGCCGGGACCCCAGGGCCCTACGAGCAGTACTTC | CASSAGTPGPYEQYF
TRBJ2-7 | . | . | TRBV4-3 | TGCGCCAGCAGCCAAGCGAGGGCCGCCGAGCAGTACTTC | CASSQARAAEQYF
TRBJ2-7 | . | . | TRBV18 | TGTGCCAGCTCACCAGGGGAGGATGCCGAGCAGTACTTC | CASSPGEDAEQYF
TRBJ2-7 | TRBD1 | . | TRBV19 | TGTGCCAGTAGAAACCGGGACAGGGGATCGGGCGAGCAGTACTTC | CASRNRDRGSGEQYF
TRBJ2-3 | . | . | TRBV6-4 | TGTGCCAGCAGCACCGACCCCGAAGCAGATACGCAGTATTTT | CASSTDPEADTQYF
TRBJ2-3 | TRBD2 | . | TRBV7-8 | TGTGCCAGCAGCTTACTCGGGGGGGTCTCAGATACGCAGTATTTT | CASSLLGGVSDTQYF
TRBJ1-1 | TRBD1 | . | TRBV9 | TGTGCCAGCAGTTTATTGACAGGGGCCTTCACTGAAGCTTTCTTT | CASSLLTGAFTEAFF
TRBJ1-2 | . | . | TRBV6-1 | TGTGCCAGCAGCCCCACACAGGGATTTCGCTATGGCTACACCTTC | CASSPTQGFRYGYTF
TRBJ2-5 | . | few | TRBV4-2 | TGTGCCAGCAGCCAAGTCCCCCGTGCAGGGGAGACCCAGTACTTC | CASSQVPRAGETQYF
TRBJ1-2 | . | . | TRBV6-4 | TGTGCCAGCAGTGACAGGCCTTTC | CASSDRPF
TRBJ2-1 | . | . | TRBV7-8 | TGTGCCAGCAGCCGAGATCAGAGGCGTGAGCAGTTCTTC | CASSRDQRREQFF
TRBJ2-1 | . | . | TRBV18 | TGTGCCAGCTCACCAGGGGGGCTCGTCAATGAGCAGTTCTTC | CASSPGGLVNEQFF
TRBJ1-2 | . | . | TRBV6-5 | TGTGCCAGCAGTTACTCGACGTTAGGTGGCTACACCTTC | CASSYSTLGGYTF
TRBJ2-1 | TRBD1 | once | TRBV5-4 | TGTGCCAGCAGCTCACAGGGGGCGCATGAGCAGTTCTTC | CASSSQGAHEQFF
TRBJ2-7 | TRBD1 | . | TRBV28 | TGTGCCAGCAGCGGATCCGGGACAGGTTTTGAGCAGTACTTC | CASSGSGTGFEQYF
TRBJ2-7 | TRBD2 | . | TRBV28 | TGTGCCAGCAGCCCTAGCGGGACGACATCTATCCACGAGCAGTACTTC | CASSPSGTTSIHEQYF
TRBJ2-7 | . | . | TRBV2 | TGTGCCATTTTAGGGAGTACCTCCTACGAGCAGTACTTC | CAILGSTSYEQYF
TRBJ2-1 | . | . | TRBV7-2 | TGTGCCAGCAGCTATCAGCCCTACAATGAGCAGTTCTTC | CASSYQPYNEQFF